The source of this T cell receptor (beta chain) is a study of blood T cells in healthy people across ages. The ends were cut back, 4 bases at V and 4 bases at J, with 16 bases in the middle. Looked up from germline, CDR1 is LGHNA and CDR2 is YSLEER. This CDR3 has 16 amino acids. Through a sample-barcoded 5' primer and a J-beta primer mix, a second PCR was run for roughly 6 to 11 cycles. A template-switch adaptor that had 12 random nucleotides put a tag on each cDNA molecule. Each of the samples gave a minimum of 2.5 million paired-end reads that contained CDR3. TCRdb analysed the 5' RACE reads with MiXCR anew, one entry per CDR3 protein. The repertoire holds around 780,000 distinct CDR3 sequences, with roughly three fifths as singletons. About this clonotype: Its cognate antigen is unknown.

Total RNA was extracted at no less than 6 micrograms per sample. General study points: Calculation of diversity from one million T cells yielded estimates considered to be underestimates.

V usage is TRBV4-3 and J usage is TRBJ1-4; D uncertain. The TCR was taken from a man aged 35 to 55 in good health. Sequences were obtained from blood. The CDR3 DNA reads TGCGCCAGCAGCCGCGCTCCTCAGGAGCTTAATGAAAAACTGTTTTTT. Protein: CASSRAPQELNEKLFF.